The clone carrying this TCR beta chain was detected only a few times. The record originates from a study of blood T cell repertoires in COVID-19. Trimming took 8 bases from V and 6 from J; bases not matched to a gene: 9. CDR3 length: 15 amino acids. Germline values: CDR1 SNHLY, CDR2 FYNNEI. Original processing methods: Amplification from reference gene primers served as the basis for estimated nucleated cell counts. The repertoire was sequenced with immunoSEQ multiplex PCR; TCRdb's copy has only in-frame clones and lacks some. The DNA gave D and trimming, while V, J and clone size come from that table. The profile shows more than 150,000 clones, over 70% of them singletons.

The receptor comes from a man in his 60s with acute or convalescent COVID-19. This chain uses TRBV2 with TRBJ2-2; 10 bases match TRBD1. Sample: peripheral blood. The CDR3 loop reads CASAKGQGRAGELFF. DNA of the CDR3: TGTGCCAGCGCCAAGGGACAGGGGAGGGCCGGGGAGCTGTTTTTT.